Listed below are T cell receptor beta chains from one sample, sequenced in a study of sequential checkpoint blockade in melanoma. Sequenced by immunoSEQ multiplex PCR; TCRdb stores in-frame clones only, minus some. This sample has more than 30,000 clones, with around nine tenths found just once. Specimen: CD8+ T cells sorted from blood (inferred from file names), collected from a patient given nivolumab and ipilimumab in sequence. The receptor source for this set is a human donor with melanoma. Both conserved end residues are part of each CDR3.

CDR3 protein: CASSLIGTGAYGYAF
J gene: TRBJ1-2
V gene: TRBV27

CDR3 protein: CATSPDRGSQPQHF
J gene: TRBJ1-5
V gene: TRBV15

CDR3 protein: CASSAKGGPNTEAFF
J gene: TRBJ1-1
V gene: TRBV9

CDR3 protein: CASSPRLAISYNEQFF
J gene: TRBJ2-1
V gene: TRBV27

CDR3 protein: CASSWLGQGRSDTQYF
J gene: TRBJ2-3
V gene: TRBV13

CDR3 protein: CASSGSFGTGVLYEQYF
J gene: TRBJ2-7
V gene: TRBV2

CDR3 protein: CASSFGSASNEKLFF
J gene: TRBJ1-4
V gene: TRBV28

CDR3 protein: CASSPGYRSGYGYTF
J gene: TRBJ1-2
V gene: TRBV18

CDR3 protein: CASSSAQGGVTDTQYF
J gene: TRBJ2-3
V gene: TRBV11-2

CDR3 protein: CASLRQGRGYEQYF
J gene: TRBJ2-7
V gene: TRBV2

CDR3 protein: CSVVSSASYEQYF
J gene: TRBJ2-7
V gene: TRBV29-1

CDR3 protein: CASSPDPAEGEQYF
J gene: TRBJ2-7
V gene: TRBV19

CDR3 protein: CASSVRSGGTYNEQFF
J gene: TRBJ2-1
V gene: TRBV9

CDR3 protein: CASSPGVSQQYF
J gene: TRBJ2-7
V gene: TRBV27

CDR3 protein: CASSLSVSGGAANTGELFF
J gene: TRBJ2-2
V gene: TRBV27

CDR3 protein: CASSGQPQHF
J gene: TRBJ1-5
V gene: TRBV19

CDR3 protein: CAWREVDSYEQYF
J gene: TRBJ2-7
V gene: TRBV30

CDR3 protein: CASSAGGGTTEAFF
J gene: TRBJ1-1
V gene: TRBV27

CDR3 protein: CASSRGRVYEQYF
J gene: TRBJ2-7
V gene: TRBV23-1

CDR3 protein: CASSDGLAGYSYEQYF
J gene: TRBJ2-7
V gene: TRBV7-6

CDR3 protein: CATSRDPFSEFRGETQYF
J gene: TRBJ2-5
V gene: TRBV15

CDR3 protein: CASTPIFRTDTQYF
J gene: TRBJ2-3
V gene: TRBV28

CDR3 protein: CASSQGFASEPNTGELFF
J gene: TRBJ2-2
V gene: TRBV7-6

CDR3 protein: CASRAGRAGNTIYF
J gene: TRBJ1-3
V gene: TRBV2

CDR3 protein: CASSMVRGTGELFF
J gene: TRBJ2-2
V gene: TRBV19

CDR3 protein: CASNPAGTGGFFGANVLTF
J gene: TRBJ2-6
V gene: TRBV5-5

CDR3 protein: CASSLLGAADTQYF
J gene: TRBJ2-3
V gene: TRBV7-8

CDR3 protein: CASSIDRVGPYEQYF
J gene: TRBJ2-7
V gene: TRBV19

CDR3 protein: CASSYLNTQYF
J gene: TRBJ2-3
V gene: TRBV6-6

CDR3 protein: CASSEDRFQETQYF
J gene: TRBJ2-5
V gene: TRBV7-9

CDR3 protein: CASSSGQGSEQYF
J gene: TRBJ2-7
V gene: TRBV7-9

CDR3 protein: CASSQMTGGRYEQYF
J gene: TRBJ2-7
V gene: TRBV4-3

CDR3 protein: CASSFPGQASNQPQHF
J gene: TRBJ1-5
V gene: TRBV28

CDR3 protein: CASSLGGAGRRYSNQPQHF
J gene: TRBJ1-5
V gene: TRBV21-1

CDR3 protein: CASSHDLAGGDYNEQFF
J gene: TRBJ2-1
V gene: TRBV5-8

CDR3 protein: CASSRGLAAQETQYF
J gene: TRBJ2-5
V gene: TRBV7-9

CDR3 protein: CASSVPGTGGLGYTF
J gene: TRBJ1-2
V gene: TRBV9

CDR3 protein: CASSSLGGINEQFF
J gene: TRBJ2-1
V gene: TRBV27

CDR3 protein: CASSLGRGSYEQYF
J gene: TRBJ2-7
V gene: TRBV27

CDR3 protein: CASSEAAGQGHGETQYF
J gene: TRBJ2-5
V gene: TRBV2

CDR3 protein: CASSLGAGQGKHEQFF
J gene: TRBJ2-1
V gene: TRBV27

CDR3 protein: CATRQAGGPHGELFF
J gene: TRBJ2-2
V gene: TRBV2

CDR3 protein: CASRNPTGVTEAFF
J gene: TRBJ1-1
V gene: TRBV19

CDR3 protein: CASSSEDRGRADTQYF
J gene: TRBJ2-3
V gene: TRBV7-9

CDR3 protein: CASSIAPSSGNTIYF
J gene: TRBJ1-3
V gene: TRBV19

CDR3 protein: CASSIAEVRGYTF
J gene: TRBJ1-2
V gene: TRBV19

CDR3 protein: CASSTQAGNEKLFF
J gene: TRBJ1-4
V gene: TRBV5-1

CDR3 protein: CASTESESYEQYF
J gene: TRBJ2-7
V gene: TRBV2